This TCR beta chain was observed in a study of CD8 T cells in Susac syndrome. Random hexamers served to reverse transcribe about 0.45 to 1 ug RNA. Amplification of the TCR beta CDR3 was carried out by immunoSEQ multiplex PCR, which spanned a total of 54 Vbeta and 13 Jbeta segments. In TCRdb, the immunoSEQ multiplex PCR reads were re-called with MiXCR into one record per CDR3 protein. This table has about 89,000 distinct CDR3 sequences, about 93% appearing once. The germline gives CDR1 SNHLY, CDR2 FYNNEI. This CDR3 is built from 16 residues. J gave up 5 bases and V 4 bases, and 8 bases lay outside the gene matches. TCR beta sequencing covered blood CD8+ and CD4+ T cells. Controls matched for sex and age were healthy donors.

The genes are TRBV2 and TRBJ2-7; the match to TRBD2 covers 13 bases. This clonotype originated in a human donor in good health. The sequenced sample was CD8+ T cells from PBMCs. CDR3 coding DNA: TGTGCCAGCAGTGGCCCCACTAGCGGGGGGGCCCACGAGCAGTACTTC. Translation gives CASSGPTSGGAHEQYF.